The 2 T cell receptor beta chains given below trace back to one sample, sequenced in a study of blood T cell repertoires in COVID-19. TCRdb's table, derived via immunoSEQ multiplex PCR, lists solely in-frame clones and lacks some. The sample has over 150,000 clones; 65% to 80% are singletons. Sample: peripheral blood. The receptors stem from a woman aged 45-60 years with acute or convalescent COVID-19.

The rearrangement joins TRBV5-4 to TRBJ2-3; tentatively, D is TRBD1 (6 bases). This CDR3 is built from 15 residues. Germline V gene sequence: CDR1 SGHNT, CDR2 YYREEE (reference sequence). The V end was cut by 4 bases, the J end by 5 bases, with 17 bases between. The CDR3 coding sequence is TGTGCCAGCAGCACCCCTACAGGGTCCAGAGATACGCAGTATTTT. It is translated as CASSTPTGSRDTQYF.

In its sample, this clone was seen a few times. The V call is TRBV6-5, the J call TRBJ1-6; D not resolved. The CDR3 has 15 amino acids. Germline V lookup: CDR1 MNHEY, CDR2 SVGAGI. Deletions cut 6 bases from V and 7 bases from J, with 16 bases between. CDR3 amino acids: CASSVEPRANSPLHF. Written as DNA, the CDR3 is TGTGCCAGCAGCGTCGAGCCGCGAGCAAATTCACCCCTCCACTTT.